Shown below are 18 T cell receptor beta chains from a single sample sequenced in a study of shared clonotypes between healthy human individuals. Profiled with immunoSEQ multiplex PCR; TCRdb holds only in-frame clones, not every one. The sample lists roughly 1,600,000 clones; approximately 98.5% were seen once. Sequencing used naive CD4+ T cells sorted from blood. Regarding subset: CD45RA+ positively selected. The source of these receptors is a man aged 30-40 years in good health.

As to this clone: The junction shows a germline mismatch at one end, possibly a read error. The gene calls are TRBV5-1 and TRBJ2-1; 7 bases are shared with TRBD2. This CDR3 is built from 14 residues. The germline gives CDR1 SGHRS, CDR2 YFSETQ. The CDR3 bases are TGCGCCAGCGGCTTGGCGGGAGTGGTTTGGGAGCAGTTCTTC. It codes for CASGLAGVVWEQFF.

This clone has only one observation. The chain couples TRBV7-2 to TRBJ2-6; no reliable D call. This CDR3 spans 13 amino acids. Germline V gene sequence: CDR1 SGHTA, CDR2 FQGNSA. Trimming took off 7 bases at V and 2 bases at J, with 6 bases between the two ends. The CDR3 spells CASTGPGANVLTF. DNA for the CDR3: TGTGCCAGCACCGGTCCTGGGGCCAACGTCCTGACTTTC.

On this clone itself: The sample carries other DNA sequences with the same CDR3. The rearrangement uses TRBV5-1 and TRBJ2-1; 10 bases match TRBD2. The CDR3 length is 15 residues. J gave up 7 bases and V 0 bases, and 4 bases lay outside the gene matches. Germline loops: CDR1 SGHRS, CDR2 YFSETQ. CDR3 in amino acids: CASSLDLAGVNEQFF. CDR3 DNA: TGCGCCAGCAGCTTGGATCTAGCGGGAGTAAATGAGCAGTTCTTC.

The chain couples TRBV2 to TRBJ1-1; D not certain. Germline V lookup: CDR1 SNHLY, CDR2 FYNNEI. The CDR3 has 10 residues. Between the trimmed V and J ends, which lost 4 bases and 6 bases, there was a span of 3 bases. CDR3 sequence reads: CASSVAEAFF. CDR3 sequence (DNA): TGTGCCAGCAGTGTAGCTGAAGCTTTCTTT.

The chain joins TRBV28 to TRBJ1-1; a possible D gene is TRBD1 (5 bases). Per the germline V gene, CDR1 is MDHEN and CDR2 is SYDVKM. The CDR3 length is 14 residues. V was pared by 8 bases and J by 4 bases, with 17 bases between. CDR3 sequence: CASWDRRVGTEAFF. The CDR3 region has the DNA TGTGCCAGCTGGGATCGCAGGGTCGGCACTGAAGCTTTCTTT.

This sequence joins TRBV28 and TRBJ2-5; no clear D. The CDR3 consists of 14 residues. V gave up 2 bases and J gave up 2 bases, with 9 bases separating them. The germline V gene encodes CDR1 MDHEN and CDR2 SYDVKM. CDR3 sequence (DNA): TGTGCCAGCAGTTTAACTGCGGCACAAGAGACCCAGTACTTC. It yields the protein CASSLTAAQETQYF.

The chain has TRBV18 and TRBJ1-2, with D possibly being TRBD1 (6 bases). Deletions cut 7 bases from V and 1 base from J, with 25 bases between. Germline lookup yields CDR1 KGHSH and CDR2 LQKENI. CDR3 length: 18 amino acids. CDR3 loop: CASFTTRQLTGVNYGYTF. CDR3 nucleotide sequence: TGTGCCAGCTTCACCACCCGCCAACTGACAGGAGTTAACTATGGCTACACCTTC. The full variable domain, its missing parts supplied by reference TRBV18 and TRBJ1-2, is NAGVMQNPRHLVRRRGQEARLRCSPMKGHSHVYWYRQLPEEGLKFMVYLQKENIIDESGMPKERFSAEFPKEGPSILRIQQVVRGDSAAYFCASFTTRQLTGVNYGYTFGSGTRLTVV.

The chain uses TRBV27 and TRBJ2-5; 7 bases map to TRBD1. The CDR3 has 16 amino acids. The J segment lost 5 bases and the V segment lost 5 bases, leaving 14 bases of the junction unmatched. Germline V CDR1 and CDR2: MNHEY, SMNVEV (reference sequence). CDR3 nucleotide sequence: TGTGCCAGCAGTCTGAGGTCCCGGGACAGCCGGGAGACCCAGTACTTC. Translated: CASSLRSRDSRETQYF.

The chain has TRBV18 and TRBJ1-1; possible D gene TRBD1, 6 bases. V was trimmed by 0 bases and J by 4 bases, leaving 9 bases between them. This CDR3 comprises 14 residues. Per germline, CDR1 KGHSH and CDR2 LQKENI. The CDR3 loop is CASSPPGGPTEAFF. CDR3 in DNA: TGTGCCAGCTCACCACCGGGGGGCCCCACTGAAGCTTTCTTT.

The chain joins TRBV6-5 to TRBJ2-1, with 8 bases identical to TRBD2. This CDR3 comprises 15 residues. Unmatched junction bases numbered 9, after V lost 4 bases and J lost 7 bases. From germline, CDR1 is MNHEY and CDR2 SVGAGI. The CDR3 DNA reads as TGTGCCAGCAGTTTTTTAGCGGGAAGGTCGAATGAGCAGTTCTTC. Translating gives CASSFLAGRSNEQFF.

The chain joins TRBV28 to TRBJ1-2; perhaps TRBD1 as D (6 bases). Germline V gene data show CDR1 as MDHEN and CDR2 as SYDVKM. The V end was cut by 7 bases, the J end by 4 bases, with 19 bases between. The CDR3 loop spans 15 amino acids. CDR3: CASNPTFGDTYGYTF. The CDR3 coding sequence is TGTGCCAGCAACCCGACGTTTGGGGACACCTATGGCTACACCTTC.

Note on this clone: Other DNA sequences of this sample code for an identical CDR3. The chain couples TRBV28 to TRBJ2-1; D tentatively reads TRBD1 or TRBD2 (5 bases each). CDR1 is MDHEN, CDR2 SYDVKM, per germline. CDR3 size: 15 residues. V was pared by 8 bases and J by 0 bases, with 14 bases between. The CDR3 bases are TGTGCCAGCGTGTCGGGGCCGAGCTCCTACAATGAGCAGTTCTTC. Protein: CASVSGPSSYNEQFF.

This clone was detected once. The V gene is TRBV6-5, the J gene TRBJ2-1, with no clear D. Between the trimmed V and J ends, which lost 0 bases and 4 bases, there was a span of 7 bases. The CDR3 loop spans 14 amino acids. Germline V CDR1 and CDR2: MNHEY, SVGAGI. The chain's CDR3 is CASSYSTRYNEQFF. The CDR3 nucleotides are TGTGCCAGCAGTTACTCAACACGATACAATGAGCAGTTCTTC.

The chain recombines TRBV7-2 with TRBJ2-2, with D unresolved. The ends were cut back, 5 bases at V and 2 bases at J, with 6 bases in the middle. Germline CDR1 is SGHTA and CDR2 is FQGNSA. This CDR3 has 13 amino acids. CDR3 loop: CASSQVNTGELFF. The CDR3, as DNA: TGTGCCAGCAGCCAAGTCAACACCGGGGAGCTGTTTTTT. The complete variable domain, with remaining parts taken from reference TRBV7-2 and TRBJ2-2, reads GAGVSQSPSNKVTEKGKDVELRCDPISGHTALYWYRQSLGQGLEFLIYFQGNSAPDKSGLPSDRFSAERTGGSVSTLTIQRTQQEDSAVYLCASSQVNTGELFFGEGSRLTVL.

The chain's CDR3 is CASSLMGGQDYEQYF. The DNA for the CDR3 is TGTGCCAGCAGCTTAATGGGGGGGCAGGACTACGAGCAGTACTTC. V and J are TRBV7-9 and TRBJ2-7, with D perhaps TRBD2 (7 bases). The V and J ends lost 2 bases and 3 bases respectively, with 14 bases between them. CDR1 is SEHNR, CDR2 FQNEAQ, per germline (reference sequence). The CDR3 runs to 15 residues.

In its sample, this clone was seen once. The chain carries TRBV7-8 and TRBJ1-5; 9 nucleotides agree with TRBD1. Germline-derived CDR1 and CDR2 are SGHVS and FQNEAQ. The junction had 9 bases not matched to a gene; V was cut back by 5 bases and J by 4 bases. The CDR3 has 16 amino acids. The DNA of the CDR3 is TGTGCCAGCAGCCAGCTGACAGGGGGGAAAAATCAGCCCCAGCATTTT. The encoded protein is CASSQLTGGKNQPQHF.

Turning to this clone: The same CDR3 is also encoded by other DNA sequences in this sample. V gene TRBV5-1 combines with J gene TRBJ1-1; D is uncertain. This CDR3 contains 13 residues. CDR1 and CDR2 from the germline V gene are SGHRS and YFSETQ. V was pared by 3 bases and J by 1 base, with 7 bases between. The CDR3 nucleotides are TGCGCCAGCAGCTCCGCAGAGAACACTGAAGCTTTCTTT. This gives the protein CASSSAENTEAFF. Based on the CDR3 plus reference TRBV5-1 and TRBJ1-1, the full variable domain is KAGVTQTPRYLIKTRGQQVTLSCSPISGHRSVSWYQQTPGQGLQFLFEYFSETQRNKGNFPGRFSGRQFSNSRSEMNVSTLELGDSALYLCASSSAENTEAFFGQGTRLTVV.

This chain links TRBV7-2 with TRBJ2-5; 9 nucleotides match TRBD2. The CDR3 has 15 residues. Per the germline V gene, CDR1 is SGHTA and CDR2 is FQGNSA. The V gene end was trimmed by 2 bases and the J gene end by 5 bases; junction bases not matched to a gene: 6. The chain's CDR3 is CASSLRAGGSETQYF. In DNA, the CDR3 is TGTGCCAGCAGCTTACGAGCGGGAGGAAGTGAGACCCAGTACTTC.